This T cell receptor (beta chain) was captured by sequencing in a study of post-analysis software for immune sequencing data. As for the study in general: In terms of disease course, relapsing-remitting, secondary progressive and progressive-relapsing multiple sclerosis were included.

This clonotype appeared a few times. As yet, its antigen is unknown. Study-wide results and caveats: With F measure, samples from one preparation batch clustered together strongly. Among several TRBV segments more frequent in patients than controls were TRBV5-6, TRBV5-1 and TRBV20-1.

Prepared TCR beta cDNA libraries contained unique molecular identifiers. Starting from about 0.98 to 11 million T cells, the study yielded 460,000 or so cDNA molecules. TCRdb reprocessed the PCR reads with MiXCR, giving one entry per CDR3 protein. This sample has about 810,000 distinct CDR3 sequences, with under 70% found just once. CDR1 and CDR2 from the germline V gene are SGHDN and FVKESK. Trimming pared 0 bases from V and 2 bases from J, leaving 11 bases between. There are 15 residues in the CDR3. The source is a girl aged 10 to 17 with multiple sclerosis. J is TRBJ2-7 and V is TRBV14; D perhaps matches TRBD2 (6 bases). The sample taken for sequencing was blood. CDR3 amino acids: CASSQDGRPPYEQYF. The CDR3 DNA is TGTGCCAGCAGCCAAGACGGGAGACCCCCCTACGAGCAGTACTTC.